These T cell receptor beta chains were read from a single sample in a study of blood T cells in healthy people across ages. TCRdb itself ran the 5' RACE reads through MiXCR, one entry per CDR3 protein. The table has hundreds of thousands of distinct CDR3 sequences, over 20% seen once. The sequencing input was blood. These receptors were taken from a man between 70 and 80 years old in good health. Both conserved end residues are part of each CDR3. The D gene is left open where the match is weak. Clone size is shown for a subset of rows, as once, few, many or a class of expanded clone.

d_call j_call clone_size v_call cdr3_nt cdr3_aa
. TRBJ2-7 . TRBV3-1 TGTGCCAGCAGCCAAGAAGGAGCAAGTACGGACTTC CASSQEGASTDF
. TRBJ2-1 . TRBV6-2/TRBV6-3 TGTGCCAGCAGTTTCCACGGGGCCGACAATGAGCAGTTCTTC CASSFHGADNEQFF
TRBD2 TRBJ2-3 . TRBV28 TGTGCCAGCAAAACGGGGGGAGGGTCAGATACGCAGTATTTT CASKTGGGSDTQYF
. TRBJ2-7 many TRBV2 TGTGCCAGCAGAATTGCCTACGAGCAGTACTTC CASRIAYEQYF
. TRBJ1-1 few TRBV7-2 TGTGCCAGCAGCCCTCCGGGCCAGGGTATCGGAAGCACTGAAGCTTTCTTT CASSPPGQGIGSTEAFF
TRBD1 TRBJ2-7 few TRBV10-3 TGTGCCGTCCTAGGGGGGACAGGGGGTTTGGAGCAGTACTTC CAVLGGTGGLEQYF
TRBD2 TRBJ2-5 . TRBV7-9 TGTGCCAGCAGTAAACTAGCGGGAGGGCAAGAGACCCAGTACTTC CASSKLAGGQETQYF
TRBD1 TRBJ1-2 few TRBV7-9 TGTGCCAGCACTCAGGGGGCGCGGAAGGATGGCTACACCTTC CASTQGARKDGYTF
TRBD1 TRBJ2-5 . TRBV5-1 TGCGCCAGTTCGTACCGGGACAGGCAGGAGGAGACCCAGTACTTC CASSYRDRQEETQYF
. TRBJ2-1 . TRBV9 TGTGCCAGCAGTGGAGATCCTCGGAGGGCAGTCGATGAGCAGTTCTTC CASSGDPRRAVDEQFF
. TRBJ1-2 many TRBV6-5 TGTGCCAGCAGTTACTCGAGGGGTTCGGGCTACACCTTC CASSYSRGSGYTF
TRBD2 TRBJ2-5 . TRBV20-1 TGCAGTGCTAGTGTCCTAGCGGACCCAGCCGAGACCCAGTACTTC CSASVLADPAETQYF
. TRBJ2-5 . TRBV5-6 TGTGCCAGCAGGAGAAGAATCCGGGGAGAGACCCAGTACTTC CASRRRIRGETQYF
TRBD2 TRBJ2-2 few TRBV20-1 TGCAGTGCTAGAGGGGGGGGAGGTAGCACCGGGGAGCTGTTTTTT CSARGGGGSTGELFF